This T cell receptor (beta chain) derives from a study of intratumoral heterogeneity in liver cancer. Concerning the study at large: Across the full approximately 13-patient cohort, most patients were male and a median age of about 61 years was recorded. To investigate intratumor heterogeneity, the study integrated RNA-seq, DNA sequencing, TCR-seq and SNP array data drawn from multiple regions of hepatocellular carcinoma specimens. Of the approximately 70 multiregional samples collected from approximately 15 HCC patients in the overall cohort, around 51 were tumoral regions and approximately 20 were adjacent nontumoral regions. General study outcomes and caveats: The authors acknowledged a relatively low patient number and under-sampled tumor-infiltrating lymphocyte representation as limitations.

Every patient had early-stage hepatocellular carcinoma and received no therapy prior to surgical resection. The sampled areas showed no macroscopic signs of necrosis or hemorrhage. Multiple regions from a couple of patients underwent TCR sequencing (ImmunoSeq). Frozen tissue samples from resection were taken at least 1 cm away from one another. The N label marked samples taken from nontumoral liver tissue adjacent to the tumor. Genomic DNA was extracted from bulk tissue using the DNeasy blood and tissue kit. Using the immunoSEQ assay, the TCR beta chain CDR3 regions were sequenced from genomic DNA. Primers annealing to V and J segments amplified rearranged VDJ segments. As for how the authors treated the data: Clonality and richness metrics were computed with the ImmunoSeq Analyzer software. Differentially abundant clones between regions were identified using Fisher's exact test plus a beta-binomial method for added stringency. As stored in TCRdb, this immuneACCESS dataset retains in-frame rearrangements with V and J assigned. A fraction of the clones does not appear; measured against another copy, unresolved V genes explain less than half of the discrepancy, and the remainder lacks a known reason. V, J and clone size were drawn from that table, and D and trimming were deduced from the DNA. The table for this sample lists tens of thousands of clones; 73% of them were counted only once. About 17% of the sample is held by the ten biggest clonotypes.

Turning to this clone: Its target antigen remains unknown. No clone much larger than this one lies a single base away; base qualities are absent.

The clonotype originates from a woman in her 70s with hepatocellular carcinoma. The material was tumor-adjacent normal tissue, obtained before any cancer treatment.

The encoded CDR3 is CASRRPGLVGPEQFF. The DNA sequence is as follows: TGTGCCAGCAGACGGCCGGGACTAGTGGGTCCTGAGCAGTTCTTC. Recombination joined TRBV6-5 with TRBJ2-1, with 8 middle bases fitting TRBD2. At the junction V is shortened by 6 bases and J by 9 bases; bases outside the gene matches: 13. Inclusive of the bounding cysteine and phenylalanine, the CDR3 is 15 residues long. Left in the record is the CDR3 DNA by itself, 45 bases read in frame from the first base. The germline V gene supplies CDR1 MNHEY and CDR2 SVGAGI.